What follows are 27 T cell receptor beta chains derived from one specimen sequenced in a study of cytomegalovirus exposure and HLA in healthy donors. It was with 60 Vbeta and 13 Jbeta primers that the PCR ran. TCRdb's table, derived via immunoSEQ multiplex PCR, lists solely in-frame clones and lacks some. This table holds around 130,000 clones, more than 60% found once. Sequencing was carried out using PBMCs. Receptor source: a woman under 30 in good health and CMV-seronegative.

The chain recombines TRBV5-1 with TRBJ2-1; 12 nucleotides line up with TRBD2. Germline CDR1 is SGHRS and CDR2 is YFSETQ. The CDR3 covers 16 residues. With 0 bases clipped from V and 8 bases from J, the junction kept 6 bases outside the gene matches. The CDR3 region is CASSLEASGRGDEQFF. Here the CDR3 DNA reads TGCGCCAGCAGCTTGGAGGCTAGCGGGAGGGGTGATGAGCAGTTCTTC.

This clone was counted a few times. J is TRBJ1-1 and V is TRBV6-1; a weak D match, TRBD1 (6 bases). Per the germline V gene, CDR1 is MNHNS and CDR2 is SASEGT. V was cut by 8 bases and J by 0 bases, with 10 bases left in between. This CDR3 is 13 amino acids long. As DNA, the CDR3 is TGTGCCAGCCGGGACACTCTGAACACTGAAGCTTTCTTT. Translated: CASRDTLNTEAFF.

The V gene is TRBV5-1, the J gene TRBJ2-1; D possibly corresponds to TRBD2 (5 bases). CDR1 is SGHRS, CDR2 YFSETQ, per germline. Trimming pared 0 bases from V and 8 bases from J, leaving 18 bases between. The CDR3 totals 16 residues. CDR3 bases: TGCGCCAGCAGCTTGGGCGGGCTTGCCCAGAGGCATGAGCAGTTCTTC. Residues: CASSLGGLAQRHEQFF.

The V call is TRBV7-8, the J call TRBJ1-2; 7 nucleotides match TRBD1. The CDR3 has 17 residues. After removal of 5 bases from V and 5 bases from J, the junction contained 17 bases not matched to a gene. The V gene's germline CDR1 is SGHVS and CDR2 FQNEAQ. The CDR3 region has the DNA TGTGCCAGCAGCCCATTCCCCATTTTCGGGACAGTTTATGGCTACACCTTC. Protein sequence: CASSPFPIFGTVYGYTF. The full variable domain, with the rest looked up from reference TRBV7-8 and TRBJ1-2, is GAGVSQSPRYKVAKRGQDVALRCDPISGHVSLFWYQQALGQGPEFLTYFQNEAQLDKSGLPSDRFFAERPEGSVSTLKIQRTQQEDSAVYLCASSPFPIFGTVYGYTFGSGTRLTVV.

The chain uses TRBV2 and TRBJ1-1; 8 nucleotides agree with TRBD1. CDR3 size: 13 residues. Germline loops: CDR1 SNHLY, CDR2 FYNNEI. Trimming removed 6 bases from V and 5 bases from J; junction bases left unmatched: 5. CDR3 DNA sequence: TGTGCCAGCAGCCCGACAGGGGATACTGAAGCTTTCTTT. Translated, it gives CASSPTGDTEAFF.

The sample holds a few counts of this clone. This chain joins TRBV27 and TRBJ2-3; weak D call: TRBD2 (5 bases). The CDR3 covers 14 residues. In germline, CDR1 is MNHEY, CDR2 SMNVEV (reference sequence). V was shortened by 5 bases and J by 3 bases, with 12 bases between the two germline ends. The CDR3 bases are TGTGCCAGCAGTCTCCGGACGGGGACAGATACGCAGTATTTT. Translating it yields CASSLRTGTDTQYF.

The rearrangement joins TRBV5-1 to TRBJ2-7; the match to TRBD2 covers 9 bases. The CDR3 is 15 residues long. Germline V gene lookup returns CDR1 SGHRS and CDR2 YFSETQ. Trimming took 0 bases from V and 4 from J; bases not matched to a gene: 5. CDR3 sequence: CASSLVAGGNYEQYF. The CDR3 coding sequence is TGCGCCAGCAGCTTGGTGGCGGGAGGGAATTACGAGCAGTACTTC.

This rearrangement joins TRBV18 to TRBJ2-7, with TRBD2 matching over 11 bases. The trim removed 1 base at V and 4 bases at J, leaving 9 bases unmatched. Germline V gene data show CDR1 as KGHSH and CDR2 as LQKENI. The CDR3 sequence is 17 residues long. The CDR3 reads CASSPRGLLAGAYEQYF. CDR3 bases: TGTGCCAGCTCACCACGGGGGCTACTAGCGGGAGCGTACGAGCAGTACTTC.

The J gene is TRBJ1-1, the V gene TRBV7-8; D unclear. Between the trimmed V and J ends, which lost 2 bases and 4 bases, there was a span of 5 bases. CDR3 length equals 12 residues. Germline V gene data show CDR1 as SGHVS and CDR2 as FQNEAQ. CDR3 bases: TGTGCCAGCAGCTTATTAGTCACTGAAGCTTTCTTT. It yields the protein CASSLLVTEAFF.

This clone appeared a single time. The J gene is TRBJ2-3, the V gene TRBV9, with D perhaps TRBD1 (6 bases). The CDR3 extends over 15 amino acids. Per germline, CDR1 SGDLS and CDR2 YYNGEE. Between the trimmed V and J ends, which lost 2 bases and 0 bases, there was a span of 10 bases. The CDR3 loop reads CASSVQGFSTDTQYF. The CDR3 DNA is TGTGCCAGCAGCGTTCAGGGGTTTAGCACAGATACGCAGTATTTT.

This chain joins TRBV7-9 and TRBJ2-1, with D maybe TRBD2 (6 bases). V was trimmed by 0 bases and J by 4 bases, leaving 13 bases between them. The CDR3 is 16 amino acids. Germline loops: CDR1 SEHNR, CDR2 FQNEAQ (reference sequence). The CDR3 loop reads CASSLALGAGYNEQFF. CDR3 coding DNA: TGTGCCAGCAGCTTAGCGCTGGGCGCGGGATACAATGAGCAGTTCTTC.

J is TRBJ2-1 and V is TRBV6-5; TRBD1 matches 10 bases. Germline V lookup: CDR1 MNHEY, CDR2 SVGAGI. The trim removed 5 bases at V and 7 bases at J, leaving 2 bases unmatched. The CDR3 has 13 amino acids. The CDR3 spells CASSQDRGNEQFF. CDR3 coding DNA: TGTGCCAGCAGTCAGGACAGGGGGAATGAGCAGTTCTTC.

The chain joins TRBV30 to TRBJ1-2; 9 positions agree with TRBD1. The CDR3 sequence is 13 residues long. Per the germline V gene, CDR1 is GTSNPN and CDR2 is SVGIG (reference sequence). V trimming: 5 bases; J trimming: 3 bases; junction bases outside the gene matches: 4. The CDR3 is CAWGTGSDYGYTF. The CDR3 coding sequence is TGTGCCTGGGGGACAGGGTCAGACTATGGCTACACCTTC. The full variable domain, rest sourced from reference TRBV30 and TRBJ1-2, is SQTIHQWPATLVQPVGSPLSLECTVEGTSNPNLYWYRQAAGRGLQLLFYSVGIGQISSEVPQNLSASRPQDRQFILSSKKLLLSDSGFYLCAWGTGSDYGYTFGSGTRLTVV.

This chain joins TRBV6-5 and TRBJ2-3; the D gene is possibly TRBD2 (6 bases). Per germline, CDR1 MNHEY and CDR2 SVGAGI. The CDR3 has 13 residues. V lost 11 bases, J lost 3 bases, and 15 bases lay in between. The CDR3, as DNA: TGTGCCTCCCGGGAGTACCTTACAGATACGCAGTATTTT. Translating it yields CASREYLTDTQYF.

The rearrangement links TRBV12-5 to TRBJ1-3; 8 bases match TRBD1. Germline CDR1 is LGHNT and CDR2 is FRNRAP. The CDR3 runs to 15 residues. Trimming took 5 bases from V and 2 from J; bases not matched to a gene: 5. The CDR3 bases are TGTGCTAGTGGTCCGGGACAGGCCCCTGGAAACACCATATATTTT. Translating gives CASGPGQAPGNTIYF. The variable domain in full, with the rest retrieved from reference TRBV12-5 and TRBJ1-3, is DARVTQTPRHKVTEMGQEVTMRCQPILGHNTVFWYRQTMMQGLELLAYFRNRAPLDDSGMPKDRFSAEMPDATLATLKIQPSEPRDSAVYFCASGPGQAPGNTIYFGEGSWLTVV.

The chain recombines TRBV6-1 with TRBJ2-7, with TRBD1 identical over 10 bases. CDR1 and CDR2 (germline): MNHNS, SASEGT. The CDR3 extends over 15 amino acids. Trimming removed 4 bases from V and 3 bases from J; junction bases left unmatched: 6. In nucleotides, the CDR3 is TGTGCCAGCAGTGTAGCGACAGGGGGCGTCTACGAGCAGTACTTC. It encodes CASSVATGGVYEQYF.

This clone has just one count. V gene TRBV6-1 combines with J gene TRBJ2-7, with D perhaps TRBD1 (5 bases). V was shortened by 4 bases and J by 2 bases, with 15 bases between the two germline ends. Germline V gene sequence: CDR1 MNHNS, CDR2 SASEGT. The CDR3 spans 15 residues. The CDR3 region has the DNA TGTGCCAGCAGTGCCCCAGGGCCCACAACCTACGAGCAGTACTTC. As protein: CASSAPGPTTYEQYF.

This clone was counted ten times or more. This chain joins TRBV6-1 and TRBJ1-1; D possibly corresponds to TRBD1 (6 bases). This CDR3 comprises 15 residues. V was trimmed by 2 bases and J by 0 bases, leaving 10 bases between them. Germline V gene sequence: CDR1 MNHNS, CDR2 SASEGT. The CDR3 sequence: CASSENQGLNTEAFF. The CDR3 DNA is TGTGCCAGCAGTGAAAACCAGGGGTTGAACACTGAAGCTTTCTTT.

CDR3 residues: CATPGGLLDTEAFF. Written as DNA, the CDR3 is TGTGCCACCCCAGGGGGGCTTTTGGACACTGAAGCTTTCTTT. V and J are TRBV27 and TRBJ1-1; 7 positions agree with TRBD1. The germline V gene has CDR1 MNHEY and CDR2 SMNVEV (reference sequence). V lost 10 bases and J lost 3; bases outside the gene matches: 11. This CDR3 contains 14 residues.

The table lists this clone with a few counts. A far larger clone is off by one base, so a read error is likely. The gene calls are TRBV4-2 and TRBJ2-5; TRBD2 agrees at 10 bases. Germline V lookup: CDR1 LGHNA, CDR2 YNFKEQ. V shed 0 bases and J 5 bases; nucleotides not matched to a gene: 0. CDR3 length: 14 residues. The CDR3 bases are TGTGCCAGCAGCCAAGAGGGACTAGCGGAGACCCAGTACTTC. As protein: CASSQEGLAETQYF.

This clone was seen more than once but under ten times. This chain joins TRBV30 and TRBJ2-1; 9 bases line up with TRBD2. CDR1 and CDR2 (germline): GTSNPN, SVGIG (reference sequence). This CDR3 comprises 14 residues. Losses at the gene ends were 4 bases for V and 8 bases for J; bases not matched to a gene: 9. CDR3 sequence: CAWTVLAGVDEQFF. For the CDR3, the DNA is TGTGCCTGGACGGTGTTAGCGGGAGTAGATGAGCAGTTCTTC.

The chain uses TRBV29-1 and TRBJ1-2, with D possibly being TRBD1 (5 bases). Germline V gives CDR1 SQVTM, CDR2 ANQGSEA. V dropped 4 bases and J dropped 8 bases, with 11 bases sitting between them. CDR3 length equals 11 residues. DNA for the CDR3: TGCAGCGTTGCTAGCGGGGACGGCTACACCTTC. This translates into CSVASGDGYTF.

CDR3 region: CAWIKRSNTGELFF. CDR3 coding DNA: TGTGCCTGGATAAAACGGTCGAACACCGGGGAGCTGTTTTTT. This chain connects TRBV30 to TRBJ2-2; the D is unclear. The CDR3 sequence is 14 residues long. Trimming stripped 4 bases from V and 0 bases from J, with 9 bases between. From germline, CDR1 is GTSNPN and CDR2 SVGIG (reference sequence).

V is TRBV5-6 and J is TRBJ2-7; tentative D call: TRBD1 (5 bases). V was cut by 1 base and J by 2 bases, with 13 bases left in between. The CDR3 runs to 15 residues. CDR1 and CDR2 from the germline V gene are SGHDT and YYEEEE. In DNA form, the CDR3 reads TGTGCCAGCAGCTTGAGGGGCGAAGGGGCCTACGAGCAGTACTTC. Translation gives CASSLRGEGAYEQYF.

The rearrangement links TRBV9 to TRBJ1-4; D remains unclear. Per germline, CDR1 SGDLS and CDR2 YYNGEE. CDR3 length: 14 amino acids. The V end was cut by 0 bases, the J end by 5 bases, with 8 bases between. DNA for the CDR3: TGTGCCAGCAGCGTAGCCGAGGAAAATGAAAAACTGTTTTTT. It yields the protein CASSVAEENEKLFF.

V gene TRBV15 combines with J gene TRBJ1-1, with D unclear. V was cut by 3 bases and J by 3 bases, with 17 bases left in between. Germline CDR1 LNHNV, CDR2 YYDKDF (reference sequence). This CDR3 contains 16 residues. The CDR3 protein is CATSRDRGVWDTEAFF. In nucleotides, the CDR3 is TGTGCCACCAGCAGGGACCGCGGGGTTTGGGACACTGAAGCTTTCTTT.

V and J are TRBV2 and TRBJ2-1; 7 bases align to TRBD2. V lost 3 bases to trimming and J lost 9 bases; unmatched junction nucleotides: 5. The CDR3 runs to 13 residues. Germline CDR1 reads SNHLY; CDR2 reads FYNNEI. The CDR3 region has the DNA TGTGCCAGCAGTGAGGTCAGGGAGGGTGAGCAGTTCTTC. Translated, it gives CASSEVREGEQFF.